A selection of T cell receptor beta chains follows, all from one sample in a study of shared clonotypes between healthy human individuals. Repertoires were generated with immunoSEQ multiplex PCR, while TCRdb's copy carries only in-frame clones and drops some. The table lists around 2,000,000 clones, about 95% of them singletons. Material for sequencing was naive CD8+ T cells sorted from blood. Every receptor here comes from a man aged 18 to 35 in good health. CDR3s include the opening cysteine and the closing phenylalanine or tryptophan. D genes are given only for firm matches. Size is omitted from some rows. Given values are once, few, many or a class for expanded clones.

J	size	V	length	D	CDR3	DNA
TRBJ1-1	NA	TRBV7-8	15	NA	CASSLLPGGSPEAFF	TGTGCCAGCAGCTTACTCCCCGGGGGCAGTCCTGAAGCTTTCTTT
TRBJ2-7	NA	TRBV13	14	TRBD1	CASSRRQGVDEQYF	TGTGCCAGCAGCCGACGACAGGGGGTGGACGAGCAGTACTTC
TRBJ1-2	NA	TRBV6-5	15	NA	CASSYYRAGAKGYTF	TGTGCCAGCAGTTACTATCGTGCAGGGGCGAAAGGCTACACCTTC
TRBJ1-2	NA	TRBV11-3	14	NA	CASSPPESNYGYTF	TGTGCCAGCAGCCCCCCGGAATCTAACTATGGCTACACCTTC
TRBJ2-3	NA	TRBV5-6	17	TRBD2	CASSPDPSGDHTDTQYF	TGTGCCAGCAGCCCTGACCCTAGCGGGGACCACACAGATACGCAGTATTTT
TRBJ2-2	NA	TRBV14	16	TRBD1	CASYLGTAPNTGELFF	TGTGCCAGCTACCTCGGGACAGCCCCGAACACCGGGGAGCTGTTTTTT
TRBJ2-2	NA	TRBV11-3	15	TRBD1	CASSGTGANTGELFF	TGTGCCAGCAGCGGGACAGGGGCGAACACCGGGGAGCTGTTTTTT
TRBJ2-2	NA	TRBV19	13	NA	CASSIYNTGELFF	TGTGCCAGTAGTATATACAACACCGGGGAGCTGTTTTTT
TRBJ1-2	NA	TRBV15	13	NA	CATSIDRTMSYTF	TGTGCCACCAGCATAGACCGAACTATGAGCTACACCTTC
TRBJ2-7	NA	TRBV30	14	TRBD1	CAWDYGQGSYEQYF	TGTGCCTGGGACTACGGACAGGGGTCCTACGAGCAGTACTTC
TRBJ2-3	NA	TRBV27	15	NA	CASLRTVGGTDTQYF	TGTGCCAGCCTGAGGACAGTCGGGGGCACAGATACGCAGTATTTT
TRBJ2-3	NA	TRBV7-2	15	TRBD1	CASSLGTGSTDTQYF	TGTGCCAGCAGCTTAGGGACAGGGAGCACAGATACGCAGTATTTT
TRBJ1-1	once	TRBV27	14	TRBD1	CASSSPGQGFEAFF	TGTGCCAGCAGTTCGCCGGGACAGGGTTTCGAAGCTTTCTTT
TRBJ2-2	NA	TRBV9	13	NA	CASSLPGTGELFF	TGTGCCAGCAGCCTCCCGGGGACCGGGGAGCTGTTTTTT
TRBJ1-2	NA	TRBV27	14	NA	CASSPGASRYGYTF	TGTGCCAGCAGCCCAGGAGCGTCCCGCTATGGCTACACCTTC
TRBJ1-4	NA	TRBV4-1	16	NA	CASSPRTVVGVEKLFF	TGCGCCAGCAGCCCCCGGACGGTCGTGGGGGTTGAAAAACTGTTTTTT
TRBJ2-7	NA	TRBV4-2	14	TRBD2	CASSPGGNSYEQYF	TGTGCCAGCAGCCCCGGGGGGAACTCCTACGAGCAGTACTTC
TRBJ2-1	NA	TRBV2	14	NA	CASSEALAVHEQFF	TGTGCCAGCAGTGAAGCTCTAGCCGTCCATGAGCAGTTCTTC
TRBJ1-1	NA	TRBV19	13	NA	CASSRRTDNEAFF	TGTGCCAGTAGTAGGAGGACGGATAATGAAGCTTTCTTT
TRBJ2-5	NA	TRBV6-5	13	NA	CASSALEWETQYF	TGTGCCAGCAGTGCCTTGGAGTGGGAGACCCAGTACTTC
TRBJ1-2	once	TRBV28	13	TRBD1	CASSQDRGYGYTF	TGTGCCAGCAGCCAGGACAGGGGTTATGGCTACACCTTC
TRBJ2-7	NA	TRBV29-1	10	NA	CSVEVGEQYF	TGCAGCGTTGAGGTCGGGGAGCAGTACTTC
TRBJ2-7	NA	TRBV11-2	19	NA	CASSPLGGNPGAERYEQYF	TGTGCCAGCAGCCCCTTAGGAGGGAATCCGGGGGCCGAACGGTACGAGCAGTACTTC
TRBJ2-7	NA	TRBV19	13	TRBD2	CASSIGGTNEQYF	TGTGCCAGTAGTATAGGCGGGACTAACGAGCAGTACTTC
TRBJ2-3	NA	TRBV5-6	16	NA	CASSSTTGWGTDTQYF	TGTGCCAGCAGCTCGACGACAGGCTGGGGCACAGATACGCAGTATTTT
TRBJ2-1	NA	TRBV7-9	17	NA	CASSTKTGDVNYNEQFF	TGTGCCAGCAGCACGAAGACAGGCGACGTAAACTACAATGAGCAGTTCTTC
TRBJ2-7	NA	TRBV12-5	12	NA	CAIGFSSYEQYF	TGTGCTATAGGCTTCAGCTCCTACGAGCAGTACTTC